The 27 T cell receptor beta chains presented below share a single source sample, sequenced in a study of monozygotic twins with cystic fibrosis. This table comes from immunoSEQ multiplex PCR, and its TCRdb copy is limited to in-frame clones, with some not included. The top ten hold about 0.5% of the sample, which has more than 9,500 clones, 75% to 85% seen once. The specimen was blood. These receptor sequences come from a young man with cystic fibrosis.

V and J are TRBV19 and TRBJ1-1, with a weak D call TRBD1 (5 bases). The CDR3 contains 14 residues. CDR1 LNHDA and CDR2 SQIVND come from the germline V gene (reference sequence). The V end lost 5 bases, the J end lost 1 base, and 11 bases lay between the germline ends. In nucleotides, the CDR3 is TGTGCCAGTAGTGGGGCCTTAGGGAACACTGAAGCTTTCTTT. It specifies CASSGALGNTEAFF. Complete variable domain (other parts from reference TRBV19 and TRBJ1-1): DGGITQSPKYLFRKEGQNVTLSCEQNLNHDAMYWYRQDPGQGLRLIYYSQIVNDFQKGDIAEGYSVSREKKESFPLTVTSAQKNPTAFYLCASSGALGNTEAFFGQGTRLTVV.

The CDR3 loop reads CASSLRGRGEQYF. CDR3 in DNA: TGTGCCAGCAGTTTACGGGGGAGGGGGGAGCAGTACTTC. The chain carries TRBV27 and TRBJ2-7, with D tentatively TRBD2 (7 bases). Between the trimmed V and J ends, which lost 2 bases and 7 bases, there was a span of 12 bases. Germline V lookup: CDR1 MNHEY, CDR2 SMNVEV (reference sequence). CDR3 length: 13 residues.

This chain joins TRBV5-5 and TRBJ1-5, with D unclear. Germline V gene sequence: CDR1 SGHKS, CDR2 YYEKEE (reference sequence). Trimming took 4 bases from V and 1 from J, leaving 18 bases between them. The CDR3 loop spans 17 amino acids. CDR3: CASSPRLQELSNQPQHF. As DNA, the CDR3 is TGTGCCAGCAGCCCACGACTTCAAGAACTCAGCAATCAGCCCCAGCATTTT.

V usage is TRBV7-9 and J usage is TRBJ2-1, with TRBD1 identical over 7 bases. There are 12 residues in the CDR3. Trimming at V came to 5 bases and at J to 7 bases, leaving 2 bases not matched to a gene. CDR1 SEHNR and CDR2 FQNEAQ come from the germline V gene (reference sequence). The CDR3 DNA reads as TGTGCCAGCAGCCTCAGGGGGAATGAGCAGTTCTTC. This gives the protein CASSLRGNEQFF. Filled out from reference TRBV7-9 and TRBJ2-1, the complete variable domain reads DTGVSQNPRHKITKRGQNVTFRCDPISEHNRLYWYRQTLGQGPEFLTYFQNEAQLEKSRLLSDRFSAERPKGSFSTLEIQRTEQGDSAMYLCASSLRGNEQFFGPGTRLTVL.

This chain links TRBV7-8 with TRBJ1-3; no firm D call. The V gene's germline CDR1 is SGHVS and CDR2 FQNEAQ. CDR3 size: 15 residues. V shed 5 bases and J shed 4 bases, with 15 bases lying between them. CDR3 amino acids: CASSLGLIRGNTIYF. CDR3 bases: TGTGCCAGCAGCCTCGGTCTTATTCGGGGAAACACCATATATTTT.

The chain recombines TRBV19 with TRBJ2-1; no firm D call. CDR1 and CDR2 (germline): LNHDA, SQIVND (reference sequence). V was cut by 4 bases and J by 9 bases, with 10 bases left in between. The CDR3 totals 12 residues. CDR3 amino acids: CASSNPLGEQFF. For the CDR3, the DNA is TGTGCCAGTAGTAACCCTCTAGGTGAGCAGTTCTTC.

The chain has TRBV9 and TRBJ2-1; 7 bases are shared with TRBD2. Trimming at V came to 3 bases and at J to 5 bases, leaving 8 bases not matched to a gene. The CDR3 is 15 residues long. Germline assignment: CDR1 SGDLS and CDR2 YYNGEE. DNA of the CDR3: TGTGCCAGCAGCGCCAGTGGACTAGTTCACAATGAGCAGTTCTTC. Translation gives CASSASGLVHNEQFF.

The chain is built from TRBV28 and TRBJ2-1; D is ambiguous. Germline lookup yields CDR1 MDHEN and CDR2 SYDVKM. Trimming removed 8 bases at V and 2 bases at J, with 7 bases between. This CDR3 has 12 residues. The CDR3 nucleotides read TGTGCCAGCTTTACGGCCTACAATGAGCAGTTCTTC. Amino acids: CASFTAYNEQFF.

The J gene is TRBJ2-2, the V gene TRBV7-8; no clear D gene. The CDR3 runs to 12 residues. From germline, CDR1 is SGHVS and CDR2 FQNEAQ. V gave up 4 bases and J gave up 5 bases, with 5 bases separating them. Here the CDR3 DNA reads TGTGCCAGCAGCTCCTTAACCGGGGAGCTGTTTTTT. It translates to CASSSLTGELFF. Using reference TRBV7-8 and TRBJ2-2 for the parts outside the CDR3, the full variable domain is GAGVSQSPRYKVAKRGQDVALRCDPISGHVSLFWYQQALGQGPEFLTYFQNEAQLDKSGLPSDRFFAERPEGSVSTLKIQRTQQEDSAVYLCASSSLTGELFFGEGSRLTVL.

The rearrangement links TRBV5-6 to TRBJ1-2, with D unresolved. Per germline, CDR1 SGHDT and CDR2 YYEEEE. The V end lost 0 bases, the J end lost 6 bases, and 6 bases lay between the germline ends. The CDR3 has 12 amino acids. DNA for the CDR3: TGTGCCAGCAGCTTGGTGTCGGATGGCTACACCTTC. Residues: CASSLVSDGYTF.

This rearrangement joins TRBV29-1 to TRBJ2-1; D unclear. V was clipped by 6 bases and J by 5 bases, with 14 bases between them. The V gene's germline CDR1 is SQVTM and CDR2 ANQGSEA. This CDR3 has 13 amino acids. CDR3: CSVQREAHNEQFF. The DNA for the CDR3 is TGCAGCGTGCAACGTGAGGCCCACAATGAGCAGTTCTTC.

About this clone itself: A read error may produce the germline difference seen at one junction end. CDR3: CASSQDRYNSPPHF. For the CDR3, the DNA is TGCGCCAGCAGCCAAGATAGATATAATTCACCCCCCCACTTT. V usage is TRBV4-1 and J usage is TRBJ1-6; D is undetermined. Germline-derived CDR1 and CDR2 are MGHRA and YSYEKL. The CDR3 is made up of 14 amino acids.

The chain has TRBV27 and TRBJ1-1; 7 bases line up with TRBD1. CDR3 length: 15 residues. Trimming removed 6 bases from V and 6 bases from J; junction bases left unmatched: 13. The germline CDR1 and CDR2 sequences are MNHEY and SMNVEV (reference sequence). CDR3 protein: CASSLNPGQDSEAFF. For the CDR3, the DNA is TGTGCCAGCAGCCTAAACCCCGGACAGGACTCTGAAGCTTTCTTT.

The chain is built from TRBV13 and TRBJ1-4; no definite D call. CDR1 and CDR2 (germline): PRHDT, FYEKMQ (reference sequence). CDR3 length equals 14 residues. V dropped 0 bases and J dropped 13 bases, with 15 bases sitting between them. CDR3 bases: TGTGCCAGCAGCTTAGGGGGCAGTTTTGGCGGACTGTTTTTT. Encoded protein: CASSLGGSFGGLFF.

This chain uses TRBV28 with TRBJ1-5; D unresolved. Germline lookup yields CDR1 MDHEN and CDR2 SYDVKM. The CDR3 contains 13 residues. V lost 3 bases and J 4 bases, leaving 7 bases between the germline ends. The CDR3 is CASSLPGNQPQHF. The CDR3 DNA sequence: TGTGCCAGCAGTTTGCCGGGGAATCAGCCCCAGCATTTT.

In this sample, this clone turned up once. The CDR3 coding sequence is TGTGCCAGCAGCAAAGTTGGCAGGAATAATGAAAAACTGTTTTTT. Its protein product is CASSKVGRNNEKLFF. The genes are TRBV21-1 and TRBJ1-4; the DNA was not used to check the table's D call, TRBD1. TRBV21-1 represents a pseudogene. There are 15 residues in the CDR3.

This clone showed up just a few times. The chain joins TRBV18 to TRBJ1-5, with D perhaps TRBD1 (6 bases). Germline loops: CDR1 KGHSH, CDR2 LQKENI. The CDR3 runs to 16 residues. V gave up 4 bases and J gave up 0 bases, with 13 bases separating them. CDR3 sequence (DNA): TGTGCCAGCTCACAAGAAACAGGGTATAGCAATCAGCCCCAGCATTTT. Its protein product is CASSQETGYSNQPQHF.

V is TRBV5-4 and J is TRBJ1-2; 9 positions match TRBD1. V trimming: 4 bases; J trimming: 5 bases; junction bases outside the gene matches: 12. This CDR3 is 16 amino acids long. Germline V gene sequence: CDR1 SGHNT, CDR2 YYREEE (reference sequence). CDR3: CASSNPGQGRWYGYTF. CDR3 DNA sequence: TGTGCCAGCAGCAATCCGGGACAGGGAAGGTGGTATGGCTACACCTTC.

The rearrangement uses TRBV7-6 and TRBJ2-1; the D gene is possibly TRBD2 (6 bases). Germline lookup yields CDR1 SGHVS and CDR2 FNYEAQ. V dropped 4 bases and J dropped 7 bases, with 11 bases sitting between them. This CDR3 is 13 amino acids long. Here the CDR3 DNA reads TGTGCCAGCAGCTCCACGGGGGAGAATGAGCAGTTCTTC. The encoded protein is CASSSTGENEQFF.

In its sample, this clone was seen once. V is TRBV21-1 and J is TRBJ2-3. TRBV21-1 is a pseudogene. This CDR3 comprises 14 residues. The CDR3 region has the DNA TGTGCCAGTGTTGGTCTCGGGGGCTGGAATACGCAGTATTTT. It is translated as CASVGLGGWNTQYF.

The CDR3: CASSQEPGTGNTIYF. CDR3 nucleotides: TGCGCCAGCAGCCAAGAACCAGGGACTGGAAACACCATATATTTT. This chain uses TRBV4-1 with TRBJ1-3; weak D call: TRBD1 (5 bases). The V gene lost 0 bases and the J gene lost 2 bases, with 8 bases spanning the gap. The CDR3 runs 15 residues. Germline lookup yields CDR1 MGHRA and CDR2 YSYEKL.

The CDR3 coding sequence is TGTGCCAGCACCCAGACCTCGGACGAGCAGTACTTC. This codes for CASTQTSDEQYF. This sequence joins TRBV6-6 and TRBJ2-7; D not certain. Germline CDR1 and CDR2: MNHNY and SVGAGI (reference sequence). Trimming stripped 7 bases from V and 5 bases from J, with 12 bases between. CDR3 length: 12 amino acids.

The chain couples TRBV30 to TRBJ1-1; no reliable D call. V lost 1 base, J lost 4 bases, and 13 bases lay in between. This CDR3 has 14 residues. Germline loops: CDR1 GTSNPN, CDR2 SVGIG (reference sequence). The CDR3 DNA follows: TGTGCCTGGAGTGCCATATTGATGGGCACTGAAGCTTTCTTT. As protein: CAWSAILMGTEAFF.

The V gene is TRBV11-3, the J gene TRBJ2-5; 8 bases align to TRBD2. Germline V gene sequence: CDR1 SGHNT, CDR2 YENEEA. CDR3 size: 15 residues. J was trimmed by 7 bases and V by 5 bases; bases with no gene match: 12. CDR3 in amino acids: CASSPVRGGLGTQYF. The CDR3 DNA is TGTGCCAGCAGCCCCGTACGGGGGGGCTTAGGGACCCAGTACTTC.

The gene calls are TRBV7-9 and TRBJ1-4; no definite D call. The CDR3 covers 14 residues. CDR1 is SEHNR, CDR2 FQNEAQ, per germline (reference sequence). Trimming took 5 bases from V and 6 from J, leaving 13 bases between them. DNA of the CDR3: TGTGCCAGCAGCCCCCCAAGAGAGGATGAAAAACTGTTTTTT. It is translated as CASSPPREDEKLFF. Full variable domain (missing parts from reference TRBV7-9 and TRBJ1-4): DTGVSQNPRHKITKRGQNVTFRCDPISEHNRLYWYRQTLGQGPEFLTYFQNEAQLEKSRLLSDRFSAERPKGSFSTLEIQRTEQGDSAMYLCASSPPREDEKLFFGSGTQLSVL.

This clone was counted a single time. The V gene is TRBV11-3, the J gene TRBJ1-4; 9 bases are shared with TRBD1. Germline V CDR1 and CDR2: SGHNT, YENEEA. This CDR3 comprises 15 residues. Germline trimming cut 0 bases from V and 11 bases from J; bases unmatched to any gene: 7. CDR3 nucleotides: TGTGCCAGCAGCTTAGAACGGGACAGGGTGGAGAAACTGTTTTTT. It is translated as CASSLERDRVEKLFF.

The V call is TRBV6-5, the J call TRBJ1-5; 7 bases match TRBD1. Trimming cost V 6 bases and J 2 bases; bases outside gene matches: 4. CDR3 length equals 14 residues. In germline, CDR1 is MNHEY, CDR2 SVGAGI. The CDR3: CASRRTGGNQPQHF. The CDR3 nucleotides read TGTGCCAGCAGGCGGACAGGCGGCAATCAGCCCCAGCATTTT.